This T cell receptor beta chain appears in the sequencing data of a study of blood T cell repertoires in COVID-19 (dated by TCRdb to the early 2020s). About the full investigation: Collaborator samples came from the United States, Italy and Spain and covered acute and convalescent phases of COVID-19. A freely available public database, intended as a resource for researchers studying the immune response to SARS-CoV-2, is where the repertoires were released. Subjects who had been exposed to COVID-19, were actively infected with it, or had recovered from it provided the deeply sampled blood TCRbeta repertoires that made up the dataset. A de-identified subject ID, COVID-19 status, age in years and sex were almost always included in the sample metadata. Where HLA class I and class II types were available, the types were taken from metadata supplied by the sample provider, not from assay-based typing. The samples were drawn from the first 160 participants of the ongoing ImmuneRACE study and from over a thousand subjects provided by 6 global collaborators. The material from the prospective study consisted of cDNA or gDNA derived from T cells, B-cell-depleted T cells, or PBMCs.

Points the paper makes about the study in general: The quantity of clinical and demographic metadata differed by source and by participant and was supplied without curation.

Whole blood was collected in K2EDTA tubes by collaborating institutions according to the institutions' own protocols. For TCRbeta analysis, collaborators shipped samples in one of three forms: frozen whole blood, isolated PBMCs, or DNA extracted from either of those sample types. The CDR3, cysteine through phenylalanine, is 15 amino acids long. The read is trimmed to its CDR3 DNA, 45 bases read in frame from base 1. A distance of 11 bases separates the germline ends of V and J, which lose 8 bases and 0 bases respectively. The germline V gene yields SGHTA for CDR1 and FQGNSA for CDR2. With respect to this clone: Its antigen target is currently unknown. No per-base quality is available; no much larger clone lies one base away.

The immunoSEQ Assay, a bias-controlled multiplex PCR, was used to amplify TCRbeta CDR3 regions from genomic DNA. In the original analysis: Within the assay, amplification of reference gene primers was used to estimate how many nucleated cells each sample contained. To quantify the absolute abundance of each unique TCRbeta CDR3 rearrangement, sequence reads were collapsed and filtered. For each sample, productive Simpson clonality was calculated as the square root of Simpson's diversity index across productive rearrangements. TCRdb carries this immuneACCESS record with in-frame sequences only. Its versions omit some clonotypes, under half of them owing to an unresolved V gene in the studies checked, with the rest unexplained. V, J and clone size were drawn from that table, and D and trimming were deduced from the DNA. This sample holds 150,000 to 200,000 clones; 88% were observed only once. Of the sample, 5% to 6.5% is held by the ten largest clones.

The material sequenced was peripheral blood. This receptor was taken from a man aged 40-55 years with active or convalescent COVID-19. Recombination linked TRBV7-2 to TRBJ2-6; TRBD2 might be the D gene, on 5 matching bases. The nucleotides are TGTGCCAGCGGTCTACGGGACTCTGGGGCCAACGTCCTGACTTTC. This sequence encodes CASGLRDSGANVLTF.